Detailed here is one TCR beta chain. Its antigen specificity is not known. Base quality data are lacking; no much larger clone is found one base away. This record comes from a study of blood T cell repertoires in COVID-19 (dated by TCRdb to about 2020). Regarding the study in general: The collaborator samples originated in the United States, Italy and Spain and spanned the acute and convalescent phases of COVID-19. The material from the prospective study consisted of cDNA or gDNA derived from T cells, B-cell-depleted T cells, or PBMCs. The dataset comprised deeply sampled blood TCRbeta repertoires from subjects exposed to, actively infected with, or recovered from COVID-19. The repertoires were made available in a free public database intended to serve as a resource for research on the immune response to SARS-CoV-2. The samples were drawn from two sources: the first 160 participants of the ongoing ImmuneRACE study, and 950 to 1,500 subjects contributed by 6 global collaborators. The sample metadata nearly always contained a de-identified subject ID, COVID-19 status, age in years and sex. Where available, HLA class I and class II types were obtained from metadata supplied by the sample provider rather than from assay-based typing.

V and J are truncated by 7 bases and 6 bases respectively, leaving an intervening sequence of 13 bases. CDR1 and CDR2 are read off the germline V gene as MNHEY and SVGAGI. Including cysteine and phenylalanine, the CDR3 has 13 amino acids. Only the CDR3 region is kept as DNA, spanning 39 bases read in frame from base 1. The immunoSEQ Assay, a bias-controlled multiplex PCR, was used to amplify TCRbeta CDR3 regions from genomic DNA. The study's processing was this. The number of nucleated cells in each sample was estimated by amplification of reference gene primers within the assay. Sequence reads were collapsed and filtered to measure the absolute abundance of every unique TCRbeta CDR3 rearrangement. Productive Simpson clonality was computed per sample as the square root of Simpson's diversity index over productive rearrangements. TCRdb took over this immuneACCESS table, retaining in-frame rearrangements with V and J assigned. Such tables are incomplete; in checked studies, under half of the missing clones stem from an unresolved V gene, and the remainder is unexplained. The D gene and trimming were derived from the DNA, and the V and J assignments and clone size from that table. For this sample there are under 500,000 clones; about 89% appear just once. The ten largest make up 4% to 5.5% of the sample.

Whole blood was collected in K2EDTA tubes by collaborating institutions according to the institutions' own protocols. For TCRbeta analysis, collaborators shipped samples in one of three forms: frozen whole blood, isolated PBMCs, or DNA extracted from either of those sample types. The paper as a whole reports these results and caveats: The quantity of clinical and demographic metadata differed by source and by participant and was supplied without curation.

This chain is built from TRBV6-5 and TRBJ1-5; no D gene can be assigned with confidence. The sequence came from a woman in her 30s with acute or convalescent COVID-19. Sequencing used peripheral blood. The CDR3 corresponds to CASTPPGGQPQHF. The DNA sequence follows: TGTGCCAGCACTCCTCCAGGAGGTCAGCCCCAGCATTTT.